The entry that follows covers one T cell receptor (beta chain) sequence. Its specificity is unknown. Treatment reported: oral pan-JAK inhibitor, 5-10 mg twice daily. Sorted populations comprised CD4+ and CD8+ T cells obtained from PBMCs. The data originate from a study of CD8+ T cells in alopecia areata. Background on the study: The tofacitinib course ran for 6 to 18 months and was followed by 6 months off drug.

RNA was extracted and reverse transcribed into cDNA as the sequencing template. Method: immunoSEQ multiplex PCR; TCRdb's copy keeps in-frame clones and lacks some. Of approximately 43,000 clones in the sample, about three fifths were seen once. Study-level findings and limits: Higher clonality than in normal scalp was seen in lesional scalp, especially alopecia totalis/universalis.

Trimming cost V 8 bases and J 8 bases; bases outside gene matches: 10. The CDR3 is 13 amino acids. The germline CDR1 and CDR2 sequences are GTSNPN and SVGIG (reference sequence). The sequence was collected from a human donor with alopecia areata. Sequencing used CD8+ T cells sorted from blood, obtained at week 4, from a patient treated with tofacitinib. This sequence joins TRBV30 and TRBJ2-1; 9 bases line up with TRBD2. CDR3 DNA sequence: TGTGCCACAACCGGGACTAGCATCGATGAGCAGTTCTTC. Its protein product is CATTGTSIDEQFF.